What follows are 17 T cell receptor beta chains derived from one specimen sequenced in a study of post-analysis software for immune sequencing data. These receptors have no known antigen. cDNA libraries of TCR beta carried unique molecular identifiers. TCRdb analysed the PCR reads with MiXCR anew, one entry per CDR3 protein. There are 750,000 to 950,000 distinct CDR3 sequences in the sample; roughly 58% occur only once, and 4.6% lies in the top ten. Whole-study findings and limits: Patients carried roughly 5 TRBV segments more frequently than controls did, and TRBV5-6, TRBV5-1 and TRBV20-1 were among them.

The sequenced material came from blood. Receptor source: a girl aged 10 to 17 with multiple sclerosis.

This rearrangement joins TRBV5-6 to TRBJ2-3; D unresolved. CDR3 length: 12 residues. V dropped 4 bases and J dropped 9 bases, with 12 bases sitting between them. From germline, CDR1 is SGHDT and CDR2 YYEEEE. The CDR3 DNA follows: TGTGCCAGCAGCCCCCTCCTATCCACGCAGTATTTT. The encoded protein is CASSPLLSTQYF.

Only a few counts were recorded for this clonotype. V usage is TRBV6-6 and J usage is TRBJ2-1, with D possibly being TRBD1 (6 bases). Judging by the DNA end, TRBJ2-7 fits better; the J call may be wrong. There are 14 residues in the CDR3. CDR1 and CDR2 from the germline V gene are MNHNY and SVGAGI (reference sequence). Here the CDR3 DNA reads TGTGCCAGCAGTTCTCTCGGGACACAATACGAGCAGTACTTC. Encoded protein: CASSSLGTQYEQYF.

J is TRBJ2-4 and V is TRBV6-1; 9 bases fit TRBD1. From germline, CDR1 is MNHNS and CDR2 SASEGT. The CDR3 has 15 residues. The trim removed 6 bases at V and 1 base at J, leaving 4 bases unmatched. The CDR3 nucleotides are TGTGCCAGCAGGGACAGGGGATCGGCCAAAAACATTCAGTACTTC. Its protein is CASRDRGSAKNIQYF.

CDR3 amino acids: CASSSHCSFCVGTGSYGYTF. The CDR3 bases are TGTGCCAGCAGCTCCCACTGTTCTTTCTGCGTTGGGACAGGCAGCTATGGCTACACCTTC. This rearrangement joins TRBV11-1 to TRBJ1-2; 8 nucleotides align to TRBD1. Germline V gives CDR1 SGHAT, CDR2 FQDESV (reference sequence). After removal of 4 bases from V and 4 bases from J, the junction contained 23 bases not matched to a gene. The CDR3 runs 20 residues.

The chain employs TRBV20-1 and TRBJ2-5; 9 positions agree with TRBD2. The CDR3 is 16 amino acids. Germline CDR1 reads DFQATT; CDR2 reads SNEGSKA (reference sequence). V lost 2 bases and J lost 4; bases outside the gene matches: 11. The CDR3: CSARPRWAGGRETQYF. In DNA form, the CDR3 reads TGCAGTGCTAGACCCCGCTGGGCGGGAGGGCGAGAGACCCAGTACTTC.

The chain combines TRBV12-3 or TRBV12-4 with TRBJ2-7; D ambiguous. CDR3 size: 12 residues. V was clipped by 4 bases and J by 12 bases, with 16 bases between them. As DNA, the CDR3 is TGTGCCAGCAGTTACCTAAGCCTACCTACGTACTTC. Amino acid sequence: CASSYLSLPTYF.

The chain carries TRBV20-1 and TRBJ2-7; possibly TRBD2 for D (5 bases). CDR1 is DFQATT and CDR2 is SNEGSKA in the germline V gene (reference sequence). The CDR3 has 15 residues. The V and J ends lost 1 base and 0 bases respectively, with 13 bases between them. CDR3 DNA sequence: TGCAGTGCTAGAGGGTCAGGCGGGTCCTCCTACGAGCAGTACTTC. As protein: CSARGSGGSSYEQYF.

The genes are TRBV4-1 and TRBJ1-2; no clear D. The CDR3 is made up of 18 amino acids. Between the trimmed V and J ends, which lost 4 bases and 2 bases, there was a span of 23 bases. Per the germline V gene, CDR1 is MGHRA and CDR2 is YSYEKL. The CDR3 is CASSRAEPSSANNYGYTF. The CDR3 nucleotides read TGCGCCAGCAGCCGCGCCGAACCAAGTAGTGCTAACAACTATGGCTACACCTTC.

The DNA of the CDR3 is TGTGCCAGCAGCCAAGATAACAGGGGCGGGGAAGACGAGCAGTACTTC. This gives the protein CASSQDNRGGEDEQYF. V and J are TRBV3-1 and TRBJ2-5, with a possible D match to TRBD1 (7 bases). The J call may not be correct, given that the DNA end is closer to TRBJ2-7. Per the germline V gene, CDR1 is LGHDT and CDR2 is YNNKEL (reference sequence). The CDR3 spans 16 residues.

Only a few counts were recorded for this clonotype. V is TRBV5-1 and J is TRBJ1-1, with a weak D call TRBD1 (5 bases). The CDR3 covers 15 residues. V lost 5 bases, J lost 0 bases, and 14 bases lay in between. Germline V CDR1 and CDR2: SGHRS, YFSETQ. DNA for the CDR3: TGCGCCAGCAGAACACAGGTATCGGTGAACACTGAAGCTTTCTTT. Protein: CASRTQVSVNTEAFF.

This clonotype was seen a few times. The chain combines TRBV7-9 with TRBJ2-5; D unclear. The DNA end favors TRBJ2-7, so the J call may be wrong. Germline V gives CDR1 SEHNR, CDR2 FQNEAQ (reference sequence). This CDR3 is 14 amino acids long. The CDR3 loop is CASSFPEPLVEQYF. In nucleotides, the CDR3 is TGTGCCAGCAGCTTTCCAGAACCGTTAGTCGAGCAGTACTTC.

In DNA form, the CDR3 reads TGTGCCAGCAGCTTAGTGTCCAGGGACACTGAAGCTTTCTTT. It is translated as CASSLVSRDTEAFF. This chain uses TRBV7-2 with TRBJ1-1; D is perhaps TRBD1 (5 bases). The germline V gene has CDR1 SGHTA and CDR2 FQGNSA. The CDR3 is made up of 14 amino acids. V shed 1 base and J shed 3 bases, with 9 bases lying between them.

This clonotype was recorded once. The genes are TRBV20-1 and TRBJ1-1, with TRBD1 identical over 10 bases. The CDR3 loop spans 14 amino acids. J was trimmed by 5 bases and V by 5 bases; bases with no gene match: 8. The V gene's germline CDR1 is DFQATT and CDR2 SNEGSKA (reference sequence). CDR3 DNA sequence: TGCAGTGCTTCCTGGACAGGGGGTGGGACTGAAGCTTTCTTT. Translated, it gives CSASWTGGGTEAFF.

The genes are TRBV12-3 or TRBV12-4 and TRBJ2-5, with 8 bases matching TRBD1. This CDR3 has 12 amino acids. V lost 7 bases, J lost 4 bases, and 2 bases stayed unmatched. The CDR3 coding sequence is TGTGCCAGCATAGACAGGGGAGAGACCCAGTACTTC. Encoded protein: CASIDRGETQYF.

This clonotype has only a few counts. The CDR3 coding sequence is TGCAGCGCCGAAGGGGACAAATACGAGCAGTACTTC. Translated: CSAEGDKYEQYF. The chain joins TRBV29-1 to TRBJ2-7, with a possible D match to TRBD1 (6 bases). The CDR3 length is 12 residues. Germline V gene lookup returns CDR1 SQVTM and CDR2 ANQGSEA. Trimming removed 7 bases from V and 4 bases from J, with 14 bases in between.

The CDR3 protein is CASGLGTSSYNEQFF. In nucleotides, the CDR3 is TGTGCTAGTGGTTTGGGGACAAGCTCCTACAATGAGCAGTTCTTC. The J gene is TRBJ2-1, the V gene TRBV12-5, with a tentative D call TRBD1 (5 bases). The ends were cut back, 1 base at V and 0 bases at J, with 7 bases in the middle. The CDR3 is made up of 15 amino acids. From germline, CDR1 is LGHNT and CDR2 FRNRAP.

The rearrangement joins TRBV29-1 to TRBJ2-1; 7 nucleotides line up with TRBD2. V gave up 6 bases and J gave up 9 bases; unmatched junction bases: 23. The CDR3 is 17 amino acids. Germline assignment: CDR1 SQVTM and CDR2 ANQGSEA. CDR3 loop: CSVAIPGLLLPGSEQFF. The CDR3 DNA is TGCAGCGTCGCAATACCGGGACTACTACTACCGGGGAGTGAGCAGTTCTTC.